One sample yielded the 27 T cell receptor beta chains listed below, sequenced in a study of long-term antiretroviral therapy in people with HIV. Investigators performed immunoSEQ version v3.0 at survey level. The repertoire was sequenced with immunoSEQ multiplex PCR; TCRdb's copy has only in-frame clones and lacks some. The sample has under 15,000 clones, 65% to 85% seen once; the top ten hold under 20%. The sample in question was unsorted PBMCs, obtained 3.4 years after starting antiretroviral therapy. These receptors were taken from a man aged 35 to 55 with HIV.

This rearrangement joins TRBV19 to TRBJ1-1; no clear D gene. The CDR3 has 16 residues. Germline V CDR1 and CDR2: LNHDA, SQIVND (reference sequence). Trimming removed 1 base at V and 0 bases at J, with 12 bases between. The CDR3 region has the DNA TGTGCCAGTAGTATAGTACCGGGAGCCCTGAACACTGAAGCTTTCTTT. Translation gives CASSIVPGALNTEAFF.

The chain recombines TRBV29-1 with TRBJ2-3; TRBD1 aligns across 7 bases. J gave up 4 bases and V 5 bases, and 9 bases lay outside the gene matches. Germline lookup yields CDR1 SQVTM and CDR2 ANQGSEA. CDR3 length: 14 residues. For the CDR3, the DNA is TGCAGCGTTCGAGGGGGCAGTCAGGCAGATACGCAGTATTTT. Protein product: CSVRGGSQADTQYF.

The rearrangement uses TRBV5-8 and TRBJ2-7; D is unresolved. This CDR3 has 14 amino acids. V gave up 0 bases and J gave up 1 base, with 8 bases separating them. CDR1 is SGHTS, CDR2 YDEGEE, per germline. The CDR3, as DNA: TGTGCCAGCAGCTTGGCCTTACAGTCCTACGAGCAGTACTTC. The encoded protein is CASSLALQSYEQYF.

The chain uses TRBV28 and TRBJ1-4; 8 nucleotides match TRBD1. The CDR3 runs 14 residues. Germline-derived CDR1 and CDR2 are MDHEN and SYDVKM. Germline trimming cut 4 bases from V and 5 bases from J; bases unmatched to any gene: 3. This CDR3 reads CASSSQGENEKLFF. The CDR3 DNA reads TGTGCCAGCAGTTCACAGGGGGAGAATGAAAAACTGTTTTTT.

On this clone: The junction departs from germline at one end; a sequencing error may be responsible. The V call is TRBV7-9, the J call TRBJ2-1; possible D gene TRBD1, 6 bases. Germline assignment: CDR1 SEHNR and CDR2 FQNEAQ (reference sequence). The length of the CDR3 is 13 residues. The CDR3 region is CASSLPPTGEGIF. In nucleotides, the CDR3 is TGTGCCAGCAGCTTACCCCCGACAGGCGAAGGTATCTTC.

J is TRBJ1-5 and V is TRBV30; D ambiguous. The V and J ends lost 2 bases and 6 bases respectively, with 14 bases between them. CDR1 is GTSNPN, CDR2 SVGIG, per germline (reference sequence). CDR3 length: 14 amino acids. The CDR3 DNA reads as TGTGCCTGGAGTCGTGCAGGCTCGGGTCAGCCCCAGCATTTT. Residues: CAWSRAGSGQPQHF.

This clone was picked up one time. The chain combines TRBV29-1 with TRBJ2-1; TRBD2 agrees at 7 bases. The V segment lost 3 bases and the J segment 0 bases; nucleotides outside the gene matches: 2. Looked up from germline, CDR1 is SQVTM and CDR2 is ANQGSEA. The CDR3 is 14 residues long. The CDR3 loop is CSVDGGSSYNEQFF. DNA of the CDR3: TGCAGCGTTGATGGCGGGAGCTCCTACAATGAGCAGTTCTTC.

V gene TRBV11-2 combines with J gene TRBJ2-2; D unresolved. Germline CDR1 is SGHAT and CDR2 is FQNNGV. There are 16 residues in the CDR3. Trimming took off 6 bases at V and 0 bases at J, with 14 bases between the two ends. CDR3 sequence reads: CASRETSFANTGELFF. Written as DNA, the CDR3 is TGTGCCAGCAGGGAAACAAGTTTCGCGAACACCGGGGAGCTGTTTTTT.

The chain links TRBV18 to TRBJ2-7, with 9 bases identical to TRBD1. Germline-derived CDR1 and CDR2 are KGHSH and LQKENI. The CDR3 length is 15 residues. The V gene end was trimmed by 4 bases and the J gene end by 6 bases; junction bases not matched to a gene: 10. CDR3 sequence (DNA): TGTGCCAGCTCACTCCCCGGGACAGGGTCGATCGAGCAGTACTTC. Translated, it gives CASSLPGTGSIEQYF.

CDR3 in amino acids: CASSPGLRNNEQFF. In DNA form, the CDR3 reads TGCGCCAGCAGTCCGGGACTCCGTAACAATGAGCAGTTCTTC. The rearrangement links TRBV4-3 to TRBJ2-1; possible D gene TRBD2, 6 bases. The CDR3 is 14 residues long. The V end lost 6 bases, the J end lost 5 bases, and 14 bases lay between the germline ends. Germline-derived CDR1 and CDR2 are LGHNA and YSLEER.

The gene calls are TRBV4-3 and TRBJ2-7, with 9 bases matching TRBD1. The V gene's germline CDR1 is LGHNA and CDR2 YSLEER. The CDR3 runs to 14 residues. The junction had 7 bases not matched to a gene; V was cut back by 3 bases and J by 7 bases. The CDR3 DNA reads TGCGCCAGCAGCCAGAGGACAGGGGATGTTGAGCAGTACTTC. It encodes CASSQRTGDVEQYF.

Relative to its sample, this clone is medium-sized. This chain connects TRBV28 to TRBJ1-1; no definite D call. Germline V CDR1 and CDR2: MDHEN, SYDVKM. The CDR3 loop spans 14 amino acids. Trimming removed 3 bases at V and 1 base at J, with 9 bases between. Here the CDR3 reads CASSFVTENTEAFF. The CDR3 DNA is TGTGCCAGCAGTTTCGTTACAGAGAACACTGAAGCTTTCTTT.

The chain is built from TRBV19 and TRBJ2-3; D is uncertain. V lost 3 bases and J 0 bases, leaving 7 bases between the germline ends. The CDR3 covers 14 residues. Germline CDR1 reads LNHDA; CDR2 reads SQIVND (reference sequence). CDR3 nucleotides: TGTGCCAGTAGTATTGGGCAAAGCACAGATACGCAGTATTTT. Residues: CASSIGQSTDTQYF. The variable domain in full, with the rest retrieved from reference TRBV19 and TRBJ2-3, is DGGITQSPKYLFRKEGQNVTLSCEQNLNHDAMYWYRQDPGQGLRLIYYSQIVNDFQKGDIAEGYSVSREKKESFPLTVTSAQKNPTAFYLCASSIGQSTDTQYFGPGTRLTVL.

In this sample, this clone turned up a few times. The J gene is TRBJ1-1, the V gene TRBV14; D remains unclear. Trimming shortened V by 0 bases and J by 1 base, and 18 bases separated the two germline ends. Germline lookup yields CDR1 SGHDN and CDR2 FVKESK. This CDR3 contains 18 residues. CDR3 in amino acids: CASSQEASAASRNTEAFF. CDR3 sequence (DNA): TGTGCCAGCAGCCAAGAAGCCTCGGCAGCGTCTAGGAACACTGAAGCTTTCTTT.

This clone was detected only once. The chain carries TRBV19 and TRBJ2-7; 9 positions agree with TRBD1. The CDR3 extends over 14 amino acids. Germline V gives CDR1 LNHDA, CDR2 SQIVND (reference sequence). V was clipped by 6 bases and J by 5 bases; unmatched bases: 8. The CDR3 DNA sequence: TGTGCCAGTAGGAAACAGGGGGCGTCCAACGAGCAGTACTTC. Its translation: CASRKQGASNEQYF.

The J gene is TRBJ1-5, the V gene TRBV29-1; no firm D call. The ends were cut back, 5 bases at V and 0 bases at J, with 11 bases in the middle. Germline-derived CDR1 and CDR2 are SQVTM and ANQGSEA. The CDR3 covers 14 residues. The CDR3 DNA reads TGCAGCGTTAATGGTGTAGATAGCAATCAGCCCCAGCATTTT. Its translation is CSVNGVDSNQPQHF. The complete variable domain, with remaining parts taken from reference TRBV29-1 and TRBJ1-5, reads SAVISQKPSRDICQRGTSLTIQCQVDSQVTMMFWYRQQPGQSLTLIATANQGSEATYESGFVIDKFPISRPNLTFSTLTVSNMSPEDSSIYLCSVNGVDSNQPQHFGDGTRLSIL.

The chain recombines TRBV7-8 with TRBJ1-2, with D possibly TRBD1 on 5 matching bases. Germline V CDR1 and CDR2: SGHVS, FQNEAQ. This CDR3 is 16 amino acids long. Trimming took off 2 bases at V and 8 bases at J, with 21 bases between the two ends. The CDR3 reads CASSLQRGAVTAGYTF. DNA for the CDR3: TGTGCCAGCAGCTTACAGCGCGGGGCAGTTACCGCGGGCTACACCTTC.

This clone was detected only a few times. This chain connects TRBV5-4 to TRBJ2-1; TRBD2 might be the D (6 bases). With 6 bases removed from V and 10 bases from J, the gap between germline ends came to 20 bases. In germline, CDR1 is SGHNT, CDR2 YYREEE (reference sequence). The CDR3 contains 14 residues. CDR3 in amino acids: CASIPDGGIGEQFF. In DNA form, the CDR3 reads TGTGCCAGCATCCCGGATGGGGGGATCGGGGAGCAGTTCTTC.

The chain joins TRBV9 to TRBJ2-7, with 12 bases lining up with TRBD2. Germline V lookup: CDR1 SGDLS, CDR2 YYNGEE. CDR3 length equals 19 residues. V lost 4 bases, J lost 9 bases, and 23 bases stayed unmatched. CDR3 DNA sequence: TGTGCCAGCAGCCCTGGGGGACTAGCGGGTATAACTACAGAGGGAGGGCAGTACTTC. Its protein is CASSPGGLAGITTEGGQYF.

This clone has just one count. The chain carries TRBV27 and TRBJ2-3, with 9 bases identical to TRBD1. The CDR3 consists of 16 residues. In germline, CDR1 is MNHEY, CDR2 SMNVEV (reference sequence). Germline trimming cut 5 bases from V and 4 bases from J; bases unmatched to any gene: 10. The CDR3 region has the DNA TGTGCCAGCAGTGGGAGGACAGGGGCGTATCCAGATACGCAGTATTTT. Protein: CASSGRTGAYPDTQYF.

The CDR3 protein is CASSSYWTADGYTF. The CDR3 nucleotides read TGTGCCAGCAGTTCATATTGGACAGCAGATGGCTACACCTTC. The chain recombines TRBV27 with TRBJ1-2; D perhaps matches TRBD1 (6 bases). This CDR3 has 14 residues. Germline CDR1 MNHEY, CDR2 SMNVEV (reference sequence). Trimming removed 4 bases from V and 6 bases from J, with 15 bases in between.

The table lists this clone with a few counts. The genes are TRBV4-1 and TRBJ1-5, with no clear D. The V gene's germline CDR1 is MGHRA and CDR2 YSYEKL. This CDR3 has 14 amino acids. The ends were cut back, 1 base at V and 4 bases at J, with 8 bases in the middle. The CDR3 DNA sequence: TGCGCCAGCAGCCAAGTTCTGGGGAATCAGCCCCAGCATTTT. As protein: CASSQVLGNQPQHF.

V and J are TRBV10-3 and TRBJ2-1, with D perhaps matching TRBD1 (6 bases). V was shortened by 5 bases and J by 13 bases, with 18 bases between the two germline ends. Per germline, CDR1 ENHRY and CDR2 SYGVKD. The CDR3 has 13 amino acids. The CDR3 sequence: CAISSHRVEGQFF. CDR3 nucleotides: TGTGCCATCAGTTCTCACAGGGTTGAGGGTCAGTTCTTC.

In its sample, this clone was seen once. The chain carries TRBV29-1 and TRBJ2-3; D gene ambiguous. The CDR3 loop spans 14 amino acids. V lost 5 bases and J lost 3, with 15 bases in between. Germline V gene lookup returns CDR1 SQVTM and CDR2 ANQGSEA. The CDR3 DNA is TGCAGCGTTATAGGCCGGCTTCGGACAGATACGCAGTATTTT. Its translation is CSVIGRLRTDTQYF.

The chain links TRBV27 to TRBJ2-7; the D is unclear. Germline CDR1 and CDR2: MNHEY and SMNVEV (reference sequence). V was cut by 4 bases and J by 0 bases, with 10 bases left in between. CDR3 length equals 14 residues. The CDR3 protein is CASSSGEISYEQYF. DNA for the CDR3: TGTGCCAGCAGTTCTGGCGAAATCTCCTACGAGCAGTACTTC.

This chain connects TRBV7-3 to TRBJ1-1, with D perhaps TRBD1 (5 bases). Germline CDR1 SGHTA, CDR2 FQGTGA. V lost 1 base to trimming and J lost 1 base, with 13 bases between them. The CDR3 runs 16 residues. DNA of the CDR3: TGTGCCAGCAGCTTAAGTCCGACAGCGCCGAACACTGAAGCTTTCTTT. Amino acids: CASSLSPTAPNTEAFF.

The genes are TRBV7-2 and TRBJ1-5; TRBD1 might be the D (6 bases). Germline V gene data show CDR1 as SGHTA and CDR2 as FQGNSA. The V end was cut by 4 bases, the J end by 6 bases, with 10 bases between. The CDR3 loop spans 13 amino acids. The CDR3 region has the DNA TGTGCCAGCAGCTCACAGGGTGGTCAGCCCCAGCATTTT. This gives the protein CASSSQGGQPQHF.